The 7 T cell receptor beta chains below were found in one sample sequenced in a study of blood T cell repertoires in COVID-19. Some clones are missing from TCRdb's copy, which holds only in-frame ones; the method was immunoSEQ multiplex PCR. Among under 85,000 clones listed, roughly 89% were seen once. Input material: peripheral blood. These TCRs come from a woman aged 80 or over with active or convalescent COVID-19.

This chain uses TRBV5-1 with TRBJ1-1, with no clear D. CDR1 is SGHRS, CDR2 YFSETQ, per germline. Trimming removed 4 bases from V and 4 bases from J, with 11 bases in between. The CDR3 consists of 13 residues. The CDR3 DNA is TGCGCCAGCAGCCACAGAGACCTCACTGAAGCTTTCTTT. It is translated as CASSHRDLTEAFF.

The chain combines TRBV3-1 (or the pseudogene TRBV3-2) with TRBJ1-5; 7 nucleotides align to TRBD1. This CDR3 contains 14 residues. V lost 4 bases and J lost 6; bases outside the gene matches: 6. Per the germline V gene, CDR1 is LGHDT and CDR2 is YNNKEL (reference sequence). The CDR3 DNA sequence: TGTGCCAGCAGCCCGCGGGCAGGGGGTCAGCCCCAGCATTTT. Its translation: CASSPRAGGQPQHF.

The rearrangement links TRBV28 to TRBJ2-5; the D gene is possibly TRBD1 (5 bases). V lost 2 bases to trimming and J lost 4 bases, with 11 bases between them. This CDR3 is built from 14 residues. Germline V gives CDR1 MDHEN, CDR2 SYDVKM. The CDR3 region is CASSLKGVPETQYF. The CDR3 bases are TGTGCCAGCAGTTTAAAAGGGGTTCCAGAGACCCAGTACTTC.

The V and J genes are TRBV4-3 and TRBJ2-2; 8 bases match TRBD2. The CDR3 totals 16 residues. The V segment lost 1 base and the J segment 3 bases; nucleotides outside the gene matches: 4. Germline loops: CDR1 LGHNA, CDR2 YSLEER. CDR3: CASSQAAGADTGELFF. The CDR3 DNA sequence: TGCGCCAGCAGCCAAGCAGCGGGGGCCGACACCGGGGAGCTGTTTTTT.

CDR3 nucleotides: TGCGCCAGCAGCTTGGGGACAGGAATCCAAGAGACCCAGTACTTC. Translated, it gives CASSLGTGIQETQYF. This chain links TRBV5-1 with TRBJ2-5, with 7 bases that match TRBD1. Germline V gene lookup returns CDR1 SGHRS and CDR2 YFSETQ. This CDR3 is 15 amino acids long. V lost 0 bases, J lost 1 base, and 3 bases stayed unmatched. The complete variable domain, with remaining parts taken from reference TRBV5-1 and TRBJ2-5, reads KAGVTQTPRYLIKTRGQQVTLSCSPISGHRSVSWYQQTPGQGLQFLFEYFSETQRNKGNFPGRFSGRQFSNSRSEMNVSTLELGDSALYLCASSLGTGIQETQYFGPGTRLLVL.

The rearrangement uses TRBV5-4 and TRBJ1-5; D gene unclear. The CDR3 contains 14 residues. Germline V gives CDR1 SGHNT, CDR2 YYREEE (reference sequence). The germline V and J ends were trimmed by 0 bases and 5 bases, with 9 bases remaining between them. The CDR3 region is CASSLDPDYQPQHF. In DNA, the CDR3 is TGTGCCAGCAGCTTGGACCCCGACTATCAGCCCCAGCATTTT.

The chain couples TRBV4-1 to TRBJ1-5, with D possibly matching TRBD1 (5 bases). CDR1 MGHRA and CDR2 YSYEKL come from the germline V gene. The CDR3 extends over 19 amino acids. V was trimmed by 0 bases and J by 0 bases, leaving 18 bases between them. CDR3: CASSQDTPETAHSNQPQHF. Written as DNA, the CDR3 is TGCGCCAGCAGCCAAGATACCCCCGAGACAGCTCATAGCAATCAGCCCCAGCATTTT.